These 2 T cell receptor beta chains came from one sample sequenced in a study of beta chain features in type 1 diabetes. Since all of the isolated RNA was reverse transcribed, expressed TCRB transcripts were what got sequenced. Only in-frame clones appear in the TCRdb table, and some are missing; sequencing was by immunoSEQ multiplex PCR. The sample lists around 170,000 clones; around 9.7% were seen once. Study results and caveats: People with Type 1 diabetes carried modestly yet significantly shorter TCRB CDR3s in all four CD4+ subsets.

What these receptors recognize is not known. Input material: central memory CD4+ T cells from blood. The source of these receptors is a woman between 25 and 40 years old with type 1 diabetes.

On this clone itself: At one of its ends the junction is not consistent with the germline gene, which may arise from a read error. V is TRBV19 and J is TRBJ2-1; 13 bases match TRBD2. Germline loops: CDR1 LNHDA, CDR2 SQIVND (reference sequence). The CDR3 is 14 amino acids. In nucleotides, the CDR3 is TGTGCCAGTGGGGCCGGGACTAGCGGGACCCTTCCGCTCTTC. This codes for CASGAGTSGTLPLF.

The CDR3 bases are TGTGCCAGCAGCTTGGACAGGGCCACTGAAGCTTTCTTT. Protein product: CASSLDRATEAFF. The V and J genes are TRBV5-8 and TRBJ1-1, with D possibly TRBD1 on 6 matching bases. Trimming shortened V by 0 bases and J by 4 bases, and 7 bases separated the two germline ends. The CDR3 has 13 residues. Looked up from germline, CDR1 is SGHTS and CDR2 is YDEGEE.